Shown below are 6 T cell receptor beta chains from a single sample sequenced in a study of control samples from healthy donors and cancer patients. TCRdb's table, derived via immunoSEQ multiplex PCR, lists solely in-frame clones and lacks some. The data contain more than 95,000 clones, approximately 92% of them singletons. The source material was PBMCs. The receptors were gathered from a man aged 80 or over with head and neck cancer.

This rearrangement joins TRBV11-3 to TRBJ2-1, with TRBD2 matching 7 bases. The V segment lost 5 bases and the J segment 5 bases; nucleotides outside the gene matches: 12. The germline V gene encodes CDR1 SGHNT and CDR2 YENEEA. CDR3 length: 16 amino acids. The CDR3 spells CASSTLGGRSDNEQFF. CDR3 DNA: TGTGCCAGCAGCACCCTCGGGGGGAGGTCGGACAATGAGCAGTTCTTC.

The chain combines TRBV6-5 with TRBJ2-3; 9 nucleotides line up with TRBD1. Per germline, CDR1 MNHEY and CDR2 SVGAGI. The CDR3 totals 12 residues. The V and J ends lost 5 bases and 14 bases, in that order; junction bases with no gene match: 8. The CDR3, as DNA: TGTGCCAGCAGTAAACCCGGGACAGGGTTGTATTTT. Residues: CASSKPGTGLYF.

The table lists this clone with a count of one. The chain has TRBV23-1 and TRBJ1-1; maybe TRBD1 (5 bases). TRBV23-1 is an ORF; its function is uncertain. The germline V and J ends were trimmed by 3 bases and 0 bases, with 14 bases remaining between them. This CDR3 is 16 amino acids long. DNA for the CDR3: TGCGCCAGCAGTCATGAAGAGGGGCCTATGAACACTGAAGCTTTCTTT. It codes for CASSHEEGPMNTEAFF.

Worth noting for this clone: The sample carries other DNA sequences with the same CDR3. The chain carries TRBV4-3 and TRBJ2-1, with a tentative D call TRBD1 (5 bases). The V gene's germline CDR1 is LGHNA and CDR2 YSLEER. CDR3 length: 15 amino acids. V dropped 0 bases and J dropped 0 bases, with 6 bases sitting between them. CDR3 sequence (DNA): TGCGCCAGCAGCCAAGATAGGGGCTCCTACAATGAGCAGTTCTTC. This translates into CASSQDRGSYNEQFF.

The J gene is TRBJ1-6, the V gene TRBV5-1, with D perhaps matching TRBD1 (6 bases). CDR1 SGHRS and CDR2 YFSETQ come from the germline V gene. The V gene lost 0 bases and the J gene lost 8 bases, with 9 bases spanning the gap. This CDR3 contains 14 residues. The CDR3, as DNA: TGCGCCAGCAGCTTGGAACAGGGTTATTCACCCCTCCACTTT. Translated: CASSLEQGYSPLHF.

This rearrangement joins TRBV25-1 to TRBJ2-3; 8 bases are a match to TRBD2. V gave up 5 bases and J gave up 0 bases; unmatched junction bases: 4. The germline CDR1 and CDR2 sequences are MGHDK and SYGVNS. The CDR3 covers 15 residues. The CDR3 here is CASSRERGSTDTQYF. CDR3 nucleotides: TGTGCCAGCAGTAGAGAGCGGGGGAGCACAGATACGCAGTATTTT.